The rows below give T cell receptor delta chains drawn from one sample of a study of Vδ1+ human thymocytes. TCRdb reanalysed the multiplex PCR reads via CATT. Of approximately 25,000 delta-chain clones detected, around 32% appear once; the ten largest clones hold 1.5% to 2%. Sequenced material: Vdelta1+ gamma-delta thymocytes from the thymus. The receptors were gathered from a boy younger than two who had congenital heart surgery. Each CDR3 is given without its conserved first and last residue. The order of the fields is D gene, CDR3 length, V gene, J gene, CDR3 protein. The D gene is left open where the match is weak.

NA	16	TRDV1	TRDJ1	ALGELTPSRQYTDKLI
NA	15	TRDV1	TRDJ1	ALGEPLSSTITDKLI
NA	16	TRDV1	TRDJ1	ALGVRGETSLFTDKLI
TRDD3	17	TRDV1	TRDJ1	ALGEPHLGDTPYTDKLI
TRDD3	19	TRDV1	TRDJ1	ALGTLGPTPGGWGIPDKLI
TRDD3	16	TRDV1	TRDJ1	ALGEPYPPTGGSDKLI
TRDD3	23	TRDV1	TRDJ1	ALGELKDPCQGPRLGGYYTDKLI
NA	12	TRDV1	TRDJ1	ALSQGSYTDKLI
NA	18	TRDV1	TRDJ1	ALGEPTPHFPSLYTDKLI
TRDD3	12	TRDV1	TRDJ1	ALGEYWGSDKLI
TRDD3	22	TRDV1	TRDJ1	ALGEGYRVVPTLYWGMYTDKLI
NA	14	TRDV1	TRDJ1	AQSRTWRPYLNKLI
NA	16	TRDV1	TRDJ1	ALGELPSYLLYTDKLI
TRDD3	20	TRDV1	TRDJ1	ALGEPSCGGYAEGNGTDKLI
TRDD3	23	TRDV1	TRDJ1	ALGECLPNLPGGYGPRDYTDKLI
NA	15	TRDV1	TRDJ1	ALGELILLSMADKLI
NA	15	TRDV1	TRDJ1	ALGELNIPRRTDKLI
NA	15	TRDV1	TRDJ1	ALGELWSTGYTDKLI
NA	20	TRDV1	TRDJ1	ALGEGPRPIITRGSYTDKLI
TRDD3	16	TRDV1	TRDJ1	ALGPLPGIRSSTDKLI
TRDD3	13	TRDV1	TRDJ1	ALGETGIGLWKLI
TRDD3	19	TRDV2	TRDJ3	ACASELGDLRSSWDTRQMF
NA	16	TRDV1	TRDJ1	ALGEHGRLGDFTDKLI